This entry concerns a single TCR beta chain. Antigen specificity is unknown. All the people who gave samples were healthy bone marrow donors. This sample was included in a study of cytomegalovirus exposure and HLA in healthy donors. V lost 5 bases and J lost 1, with 14 bases in between. Looked up from germline, CDR1 is MNHNS and CDR2 is SASEGT. This CDR3 is built from 15 residues. With 60 Vbeta and 13 Jbeta primers, the PCR was carried out. The method was immunoSEQ multiplex PCR; TCRdb's version includes in-frame clones alone and lacks a portion of them. The sample gives approximately 150,000 clones, about 83% of which show up once; about 0.93% is in the top ten. The study, taken as a whole, reports: When a later analysis compared HLA-associated TCR beta chains with equally common others, the HLA-associated chains turned out to be more clonally expanded and to have lower generation probabilities. Within an earlier analysis, most TCR beta V segments proved productive either about 87% or about 30% of the time. Common viral pathogens were later found to be apparently linked to several of the most significant clusters.

The rearrangement joins TRBV6-1 to TRBJ1-1; TRBD1 is a possible D gene (6 bases). The sequencing input was PBMCs. The receptor was isolated from a woman aged 30 to 39 in good health and CMV-seronegative. In nucleotides, the CDR3 is TGTGCCAGCAGTCGTAAACAGGGACCGAACACTGAAGCTTTCTTT. This gives the protein CASSRKQGPNTEAFF.